This TCR beta chain derives from a study of shared clonotypes between healthy human individuals. Study context: Per donor, CD8 memory used one plate, CD8 naive used two, CD4 memory used three and CD4 naive used three.

V dropped 6 bases and J dropped 1 base, with 15 bases sitting between them. Looked up from germline, CDR1 is MDHEN and CDR2 is SYDVKM. CDR3 length equals 15 residues. In the sorted-subset replicate PCRs, 200 ng DNA, 30,000 or so T cell genomes, was used. As originally analysed: Without quality scores, immunoSEQ junctional reads could not be filtered like full-length reads. The protocol was immunoSEQ multiplex PCR, while the TCRdb copy is restricted to in-frame clones and leaves out a portion. The V and J calls and clone size come from that table; D and trimming were worked out from the DNA. The sample lists over 2 million clones; roughly 90% were seen once.

Sequencing was done on a sample of naive CD4+ T cells from PBMCs. Subset meaning: CD45RA+ positively selected. The rearrangement uses TRBV28 and TRBJ1-1; D unresolved. This receptor was obtained from a man between 18 and 29 years old in good health. Some clones in this sample may be carry-over from other donors' samples. CDR3 residues: CASRPGSLSNTEAFF. The CDR3 coding sequence is TGTGCCAGCAGACCCGGGTCCCTTTCGAACACTGAAGCTTTCTTT.